This T cell receptor beta chain was profiled in a study of T cells expressing NK-cell markers. Looking at the study overall: Most of the eight sequenced donors tested HCMV-seropositive; one tested seronegative. General study findings and limits: Expanded clones of NKG2C+ T cells had an unclear HCMV specificity. The same clonotypes also predominated in the CD3+CD56-NKG2C+ fraction of a few donors.

TCRdb reprocessed the 5' RACE reads, keeping one entry per CDR3 protein, no DNA. This table holds about 430,000 distinct CDR3 sequences. As regards this clonotype: Its target is not known.

This CDR3 contains 16 residues. The germline V gene has CDR1 DFQATT and CDR2 SNEGSKA (reference sequence). The chain has TRBV20-1 and TRBJ2-3; the TCRdb D gene call, TRBD2, has no DNA to confirm it. This clonotype was sampled from a woman in her fifties or sixties in good health. Input material: blood T cells: a sorted CD56 or NKG2C T cell subset, CD4+ or CD8+ T cells, or bulk PBMC T cells (not recorded which). CDR3 sequence reads: CSATGSSRFRTDTQYF.